Listed below are T cell receptor beta chains from one sample, sequenced in a study of CD8 T cells in ankylosing spondylitis. TCRdb passed the 5' RACE reads through MiXCR, listing each CDR3 protein once. Among over 450,000 distinct CDR3 sequences, approximately 11% were seen once, and the ten largest hold 6.5% to 7%. Input material: blood, either unsorted or a sorted T cell fraction (not recorded which). Every receptor here comes from a male donor with ankylosing spondylitis. The CDR3 runs from the conserved cysteine through the conserved F or W. A D gene is named only where the DNA matches it firmly. Clone size is not always given. Where it is, it says once, few, many or a class for expanded clones.

j_call	v_call	clone_size	d_call	cdr3_nt	cdr3_aa
TRBJ1-3	TRBV10-2	few	TRBD1	TGCGCCAGCAGAAGCAGGGGGTCAGGAAACACCATATATTTT	CASRSRGSGNTIYF
TRBJ2-1	TRBV7-8	few	NA	TGTGCCAGCAGCCCGTATGGACAGTACAATGAGCAGTTCTTC	CASSPYGQYNEQFF
TRBJ1-2	TRBV28	few	NA	TGTGCCAGCAGCACCCCCTCCGGATCGGTTGGCTACACCTTC	CASSTPSGSVGYTF
TRBJ2-3	TRBV20-1	few	NA	TGCAGTGCAGAGGACAGCACTAGCACAGATACGCAGTATTTT	CSAEDSTSTDTQYF
TRBJ2-5	TRBV2	many	NA	TGTGCCAGCACCGCACAAGAGACCCAGTACTTC	CASTAQETQYF
TRBJ2-1	TRBV7-9	few	NA	TGTGCCAGCAGCTTAGGGACCCAAGCCTACAATGAGCAGTTCTTC	CASSLGTQAYNEQFF
TRBJ2-1	TRBV24-1	many	TRBD2	TGTGCCACCAGTTCTCCGGGACTAGCGGGAGGTTGGGAGCAGTTCTTC	CATSSPGLAGGWEQFF
TRBJ2-3	TRBV20-1	NA	NA	TGCAGTGCCAAAACTAGAACAGATACGCAGTATTTT	CSAKTRTDTQYF
TRBJ1-1	TRBV11-2	few	TRBD1	TGTGCCAGCAGCTTCCCCGCCAGGGGGCATGGGGATGAAGCTTTCTTT	CASSFPARGHGDEAFF
TRBJ2-1	TRBV20-1	few	TRBD2	TGCAGTGCCCCGACTAGCGGGAGTAGCAATGAGCAGTTCTTC	CSAPTSGSSNEQFF
TRBJ1-1	TRBV12-3/TRBV12-4	many	NA	TGTGCCAGCCTAGCAATGGAAAACACTGAAGCTTTCTTT	CASLAMENTEAFF
TRBJ2-3	TRBV5-1	NA	NA	TGCGCCAGCAGCTTGGGCCAGCCTAGCACAGATACGCGGTATTTT	CASSLGQPSTDTRYF
TRBJ2-1	TRBV5-1	NA	NA	TGCGCCAGCAGCTTGGGCCCGGGGCTAGGAGGCTATGAGCAGTTCTTC	CASSLGPGLGGYEQFF
TRBJ2-1	TRBV12-5	few	NA	TGTGCTAGTCGGGAAGGGGACAATGAGCAGTTCTTC	CASREGDNEQFF
TRBJ2-1	TRBV12-3/TRBV12-4	few	TRBD1	TGTGCCAGCAGAAACGGACAGGCATACAATGAGCAGTTCTTC	CASRNGQAYNEQFF
TRBJ2-1	TRBV28	few	NA	TGTGCCAGCAGTCCCCCCGGACAAAAGTACAATGAGCAGTTCTTC	CASSPPGQKYNEQFF
TRBJ2-5	TRBV5-1	NA	TRBD2	TGCGCCAGCAGCGAGGGAACATCTAGCGGGAGAGTTCGAGAGACCCAGTACTTC	CASSEGTSSGRVRETQYF
TRBJ2-3	TRBV7-2	NA	TRBD2	TGTGCCAGCAGCCCACGACTAGCGGGTATGAAAGATACGCAGTATTTT	CASSPRLAGMKDTQYF
TRBJ2-2	TRBV5-1	few	NA	TGCGCCAGCAGCTTGGAGGCAGGGGCCGGGGAGCTGTTTTTT	CASSLEAGAGELFF
TRBJ1-1	TRBV12-3/TRBV12-4	many	TRBD1	TGTGCCAGCAGTTTTCGACAGGGGGGCACTGAAGCTTTCTTT	CASSFRQGGTEAFF
TRBJ2-2	TRBV6-5	NA	NA	TGTGCCAGCAGTTACGGGGCCCCCACCGGGGAGCTGTTTTTT	CASSYGAPTGELFF
TRBJ2-1	TRBV14	few	NA	TGTGCCAGCAGCCAAGCTTCGGGTGAGCAGTTCTTC	CASSQASGEQFF
TRBJ2-3	TRBV5-1	few	TRBD1	TGCGCCAGCAGCTTCAGGGGGCCAGGTACAGATACGCAGTATTTT	CASSFRGPGTDTQYF
TRBJ1-5	TRBV20-1	NA	TRBD1	TGCAGTGCTAGAGGGGGACAGGGGTGGCAGCCCCAGCATTTT	CSARGGQGWQPQHF
TRBJ1-3	TRBV15	few	NA	TGTGCCACCAGCAGAGGGACAGACTTCTCTGGAAACACCATATATTTT	CATSRGTDFSGNTIYF
TRBJ2-3	TRBV5-1	many	NA	TGCGCCAGCAGCTCGTCCTGGGGCGGTCCTAGCACAGATACGCAGTATTTT	CASSSSWGGPSTDTQYF
TRBJ1-4	TRBV5-1	NA	TRBD1	TGCGCCAGCAGCTTGAATGTTCAAGACAGGGAGATATTT	CASSLNVQDREIF
TRBJ1-1	TRBV5-5	NA	TRBD1	TGTGCCAGCAGCCTTGCCGGGACAGGGGTGAACACTGAAGCTTTCTTT	CASSLAGTGVNTEAFF
TRBJ2-1	TRBV7-9	few	TRBD2	TGTGCCAGCAGCCCGACTAGCGGGAGCGGGAATGAGCAGTTCTTC	CASSPTSGSGNEQFF
TRBJ1-5	TRBV20-1	few	NA	TGCAGTGCTAGCCGTCCCGGGACATTTGGTAGCAATCAGCCCCAGCATTTT	CSASRPGTFGSNQPQHF
TRBJ2-1	TRBV7-6	NA	NA	TGTGCCAGCAGCTCAGTAGACGGGCCTCGGAACTACAATGAGCAGTTCTTC	CASSSVDGPRNYNEQFF
TRBJ1-4	TRBV12-3/TRBV12-4	few	NA	TGTGCCAGCAGTAGGGACGGAACTGAAAAACTGTTTTTT	CASSRDGTEKLFF
TRBJ2-2	TRBV14	NA	NA	TGTGCCAGCAGCCACCTCCCCCGGGGGACGAACACCGGGGAGCTGTTTTTT	CASSHLPRGTNTGELFF
TRBJ1-1	TRBV15	few	TRBD1	TGTGCCACCAGCAGAGGGGCAGGGGGGCTGAACACTGAAGCTTTCTTT	CATSRGAGGLNTEAFF
TRBJ2-5	TRBV12-3/TRBV12-4	few	TRBD2	TGTGCCAGCAGTTTGGACGGGAGGGCCGGTGAGACCCAGTACTTC	CASSLDGRAGETQYF
TRBJ1-2	TRBV21-1	NA	NA	TGTGCCAGCAGCACAGAAAGTAGTCCGGGCTACACCTTC	CASSTESSPGYTF
TRBJ2-1	TRBV20-1	many	TRBD2	TGCAGTGCACCCGGGACTAGCGCTATCGATGAGCAGTTCTTC	CSAPGTSAIDEQFF
TRBJ1-1	TRBV20-1	NA	TRBD1	TGCAGTGCTAGAGTCCCTTGGACAGGGAGTACTGAAGCTTTCTTT	CSARVPWTGSTEAFF
TRBJ2-1	TRBV28	few	TRBD2	TGTGCCAGCAGCACCGGACTAGCGGGAGTCGGGTTCTTC	CASSTGLAGVGFF
TRBJ1-1	TRBV12-3/TRBV12-4	few	NA	TGTGCCGGGAGTCAGGCAGGGACTAAAGCTTTCTTT	CAGSQAGTKAFF
TRBJ2-3	TRBV20-1	few	TRBD2	TGCAGAAGCTCGACTAGCGGGAGGAGGACAGATACGCAGTATTTT	CRSSTSGRRTDTQYF
TRBJ2-3	TRBV6-5	many	NA	TGTGCCAGCAGCTTCTCTGACCGCACAGATACGCAGTATTTT	CASSFSDRTDTQYF
TRBJ2-3	TRBV12-3/TRBV12-4	many	TRBD2	TGTGCCAGTGGCCCGGGACTAGCTACAGATACGCAGTATTTT	CASGPGLATDTQYF
TRBJ2-1	TRBV20-1	NA	TRBD2	TGCAGTGCTAGAGATCCCCGGACTAGCGGAACATACAATGAGCAGTTCTTC	CSARDPRTSGTYNEQFF
TRBJ2-3	TRBV7-2	many	NA	TGTGCCAGCAGTTTGATGGGCACAGATACGCAGTATTTT	CASSLMGTDTQYF
TRBJ2-4	TRBV10-3	few	NA	TGTGCCATCAGTGAGTCGTTAGACAGAAACATTCAGTACTTC	CAISESLDRNIQYF
TRBJ1-3	TRBV5-1	NA	TRBD1	TGCGCCAGCAGCGCCGGGACAGGGATCCTCTCTGGAAACACCATATATTTT	CASSAGTGILSGNTIYF
TRBJ2-1	TRBV20-1	NA	NA	TGCAGTGCCAGCCGGTGGGACTCGGCCTACAATGAGCAGTTCTTC	CSASRWDSAYNEQFF
TRBJ2-5	TRBV24-1	NA	TRBD1	TGTGCCACCAGTGATTCCCATCGGACAGGGGAAGAGACCCAGTACTTC	CATSDSHRTGEETQYF
TRBJ1-5	TRBV6-2/TRBV6-3	few	NA	TGTGCCAGCAGTTTCCCGGGGCAGTTCAATCAGCCCCAGCATTTT	CASSFPGQFNQPQHF
TRBJ2-7	TRBV5-1	NA	TRBD1	TGCGCCAGCAGCTTGGCCCTCCTGGGACAGGGATTCTACGAGCAGTACTTC	CASSLALLGQGFYEQYF
TRBJ1-2	TRBV5-1	NA	NA	TGCGCCAGCAGCCCACAGGCAACTAACTATGGCTACACCTTC	CASSPQATNYGYTF
TRBJ1-5	TRBV20-1	NA	NA	TGCAGTGCTCAGGCCACAGGTCTTGTCGGACAGCCCCAGCATTTT	CSAQATGLVGQPQHF